This entry lists 11 T cell receptor beta chains sequenced from one sample in a study of CD8 T cells in cerebrospinal fluid in Alzheimer's disease. TCRdb re-called the 10x single-cell sequencing reads and catalogs CDR3 proteins one per entry, DNA excluded. The repertoire table contains approximately 1,200 distinct CDR3 sequences. The sequenced material came from cerebrospinal fluid. All receptors derive from a human donor in good health.

This clonotype is medium-sized by frequency. V gene TRBV7-9 combines with J gene TRBJ2-5; TCRdb proposes TRBD2, but this gene call is untestable without DNA. The CDR3 extends over 16 amino acids. CDR1 and CDR2 (germline): SEHNR, FQNEAQ (reference sequence). CDR3 in amino acids: CASSLGRNSRGETQYF.

Frequency places this clonotype as medium-sized. J is TRBJ1-2 and V is TRBV15; TCRdb picks TRBD1, but there is no DNA to check that call. From germline, CDR1 is LNHNV and CDR2 YYDKDF (reference sequence). CDR3 size: 14 residues. CDR3 in amino acids: CATSRDRGSYGYTF.

This clonotype shows up as medium-sized by frequency. J is TRBJ2-1 and V is TRBV5-1; TCRdb outputs TRBD1, but without DNA this stays unchecked. CDR3 length: 16 amino acids. Germline V gene sequence: CDR1 SGHRS, CDR2 YFSETQ. This CDR3 is CASSPIMGQGANEQFF.

Its frequency marks this clonotype as large. This chain connects TRBV7-9 to TRBJ2-5. The CDR3 is 13 residues long. Germline CDR1 SEHNR, CDR2 FQNEAQ (reference sequence). The CDR3 spells CASSHGNRETQYF.

This clonotype shows up as medium-sized by frequency. The chain is built from TRBV5-4 and TRBJ2-2. The germline V gene encodes CDR1 SGHNT and CDR2 YYREEE (reference sequence). The CDR3 is 15 residues long. CDR3 residues: CASSLETGYTGELFF.

This clonotype counts as medium-sized by frequency. The V and J genes are TRBV7-9 and TRBJ1-2; TCRdb selects TRBD1, and the lack of DNA leaves this call unchecked. This CDR3 contains 15 residues. Per germline, CDR1 SEHNR and CDR2 FQNEAQ (reference sequence). The chain's CDR3 is CASSTYRDTSYGYTF.

This clonotype is classed as medium-sized by frequency. The chain combines TRBV20-1 with TRBJ1-5; the D call from TCRdb, TRBD1, cannot be confirmed without DNA. Per the germline V gene, CDR1 is DFQATT and CDR2 is SNEGSKA (reference sequence). The CDR3 is 14 residues long. The CDR3 region is CSASQTDSNQPQHF.

This clonotype counts as medium-sized by frequency. V gene TRBV5-6 combines with J gene TRBJ2-7; TCRdb picks TRBD2, but there is no DNA to check that call. Germline-derived CDR1 and CDR2 are SGHDT and YYEEEE. The CDR3 is made up of 14 amino acids. The CDR3 sequence: CASSLYGGSNEQYF. Drawing the rest from reference TRBV5-6 and TRBJ2-7, the complete variable domain is DAGVTQSPTHLIKTRGQQVTLRCSPKSGHDTVSWYQQALGQGPQFIFQYYEEEERQRGNFPDRFSGHQFPNYSSELNVNALLLGDSALYLCASSLYGGSNEQYFGPGTRLTVT.

Considering frequency, this clonotype is medium-sized (0.01 to 0.1%). The rearrangement uses TRBV12-3 or TRBV12-4 and TRBJ2-3; TCRdb's D call, TRBD1, is unchecked because there is no DNA. This CDR3 has 15 amino acids. The CDR3 sequence is CASSLTGAITDTQYF.

This clonotype is labeled medium-sized based on frequency. The chain couples TRBV9 to TRBJ2-1; with no DNA, the TCRdb D assignment of TRBD2 cannot be verified. This CDR3 region has 16 residues. In germline, CDR1 is SGDLS, CDR2 YYNGEE. This CDR3 reads CASSAPGLAEWNEQFF.

This clonotype is called medium-sized based on its frequency. The V gene is TRBV28, the J gene TRBJ1-2; the TRBD1 assignment by TCRdb is unverifiable without DNA. Germline CDR1 is MDHEN and CDR2 is SYDVKM. There are 13 residues in the CDR3. The CDR3 here is CASSFYSGDGYTF.